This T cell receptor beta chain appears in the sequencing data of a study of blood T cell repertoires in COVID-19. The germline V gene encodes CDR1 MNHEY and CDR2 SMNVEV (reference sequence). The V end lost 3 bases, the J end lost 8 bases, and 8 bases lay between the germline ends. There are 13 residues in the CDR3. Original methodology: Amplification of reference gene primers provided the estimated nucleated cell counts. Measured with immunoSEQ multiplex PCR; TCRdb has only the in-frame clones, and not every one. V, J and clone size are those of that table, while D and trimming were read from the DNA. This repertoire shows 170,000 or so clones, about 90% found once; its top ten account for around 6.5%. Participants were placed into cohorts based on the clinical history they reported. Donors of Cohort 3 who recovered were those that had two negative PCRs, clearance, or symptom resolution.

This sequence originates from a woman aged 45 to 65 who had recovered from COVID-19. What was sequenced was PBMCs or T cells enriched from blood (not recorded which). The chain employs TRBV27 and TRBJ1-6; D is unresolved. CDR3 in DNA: TGTGCCAGCAGTTTGGCAGGCCATTCACCCCTCCACTTT. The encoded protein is CASSLAGHSPLHF.